These 25 T cell receptor beta chains share one sample of origin, sequenced in a study of identical twins. Each CDR3 protein gets one entry after TCRdb re-called the 5' RACE reads with MiXCR. Of about 530,000 distinct CDR3 sequences in the sample, about 22% were seen once. The same specimen was also included in a second study, on yellow fever vaccine responses in identical twins.

The sequencing input was CD4+ T cells sorted from blood. The receptor set was obtained from a woman younger than 30 in good health.

This clonotype was seen more than once but under ten times. The chain couples TRBV20-1 to TRBJ2-3, with unresolved D. V lost 6 bases and J lost 3, with 7 bases in between. Germline assignment: CDR1 DFQATT and CDR2 SNEGSKA (reference sequence). The CDR3 contains 11 residues. CDR3 amino acids: CSAPLTDTQYF. The CDR3 bases are TGCAGTGCGCCGCTTACAGATACGCAGTATTTT.

This clonotype was seen a few times. V and J are TRBV2 and TRBJ2-3; D tentatively reads TRBD1 or TRBD2 (5 bases each). This CDR3 region has 14 residues. Trimming removed 6 bases at V and 0 bases at J, with 10 bases between. The germline V gene encodes CDR1 SNHLY and CDR2 FYNNEI. CDR3 loop: CASRGDLSTDTQYF. The CDR3 DNA sequence: TGTGCCAGCAGAGGGGACCTCAGCACAGATACGCAGTATTTT.

This clonotype was seen only a few times. The V call is TRBV2, the J call TRBJ2-7, with D unclear. This CDR3 has 13 residues. Germline CDR1 reads SNHLY; CDR2 reads FYNNEI. V lost 4 bases and J lost 2, with 9 bases in between. In DNA, the CDR3 is TGTGCCAGCAGTGTTGGTCAAACCTACGAGCAGTACGTC. It specifies CASSVGQTYEQYV.

About this clonotype: The junction differs from germline at one of its ends, possibly a read error. This rearrangement joins TRBV4-1 to TRBJ2-7; unclear D gene. Germline V gives CDR1 MGHRA, CDR2 YSYEKL. The CDR3 is 13 residues long. The CDR3 sequence is CASSQEGFTVLNF. The CDR3 nucleotides are TGCGCCAGCAGCCAAGAAGGGTTCACAGTCCTCAACTTC.

The V and J genes are TRBV20-1 and TRBJ2-3, with D perhaps matching TRBD2 (5 bases). V lost 6 bases and J lost 0, with 16 bases in between. This CDR3 comprises 15 residues. From germline, CDR1 is DFQATT and CDR2 SNEGSKA (reference sequence). CDR3 protein: CSAIMEVTSTDTQYF. CDR3 coding DNA: TGCAGTGCCATCATGGAGGTCACTAGCACAGATACGCAGTATTTT.

In this sample, this clonotype turned up a few times. The V and J genes are TRBV6-1 and TRBJ2-1; either TRBD1 or TRBD2 may fit D (5 bases each). CDR1 and CDR2 from the germline V gene are MNHNS and SASEGT. The CDR3 has 14 amino acids. The V and J ends lost 9 bases and 6 bases respectively, with 18 bases between them. The CDR3, as DNA: TGTGCCAGTCGGGGCCCTTCACGTCCCAATGAGCAGTTCTTC. It encodes CASRGPSRPNEQFF.

The chain employs TRBV18 and TRBJ2-7; no reliable D call. CDR1 KGHSH and CDR2 LQKENI come from the germline V gene. CDR3 length: 14 residues. The germline V and J ends were trimmed by 6 bases and 2 bases, with 14 bases remaining between them. CDR3 loop: CASSLETGTYEQYF. CDR3 coding DNA: TGTGCCAGCTCGCTGGAGACGGGTACCTACGAGCAGTACTTC.

The chain couples TRBV12-3 or TRBV12-4 to TRBJ2-5; 8 nucleotides align to TRBD1. This CDR3 region has 16 residues. The V and J ends lost 6 bases and 4 bases, in that order; junction bases with no gene match: 13. In DNA form, the CDR3 reads TGTGCCAGCAGCTCAGCTGCAGGGGGCGAGGGAGAGACCCAGTACTTC. Its protein product is CASSSAAGGEGETQYF.

This clonotype was observed a few times. The genes are TRBV12-3 or TRBV12-4 and TRBJ2-1; possibly TRBD1 for D (6 bases). V was pared by 8 bases and J by 9 bases, with 14 bases between. This CDR3 contains 12 residues. The CDR3: CASGLLGAEQFF. The CDR3 nucleotides are TGTGCCAGCGGGTTGTTGGGGGCTGAGCAGTTCTTC.

CDR3 bases: TGTGCCAGCAGTGAATCCTGGGCTGGGGCCAACGTCCTGACTTTC. The encoded protein is CASSESWAGANVLTF. This rearrangement joins TRBV2 to TRBJ2-6; D is unresolved. The germline V and J ends were trimmed by 2 bases and 2 bases, with 7 bases remaining between them. Germline CDR1 and CDR2: SNHLY and FYNNEI. The CDR3 extends over 15 amino acids.

There are a few counts of this clonotype. This rearrangement joins TRBV5-6 to TRBJ1-1; possible D gene TRBD1, 6 bases. V lost 2 bases and J 1 base, leaving 12 bases between the germline ends. The germline gives CDR1 SGHDT, CDR2 YYEEEE. The CDR3 sequence is 15 residues long. This chain's CDR3 is CASSFRGAGNTEAFF. The CDR3 DNA sequence: TGTGCCAGCAGCTTCCGGGGGGCTGGGAACACTGAAGCTTTCTTT.

The table lists this clonotype with a few counts. The chain uses TRBV7-9 and TRBJ1-4; no firm D call. Germline V gene sequence: CDR1 SEHNR, CDR2 FQNEAQ (reference sequence). The V end lost 5 bases, the J end lost 0 bases, and 16 bases lay between the germline ends. CDR3 size: 17 residues. The CDR3 here is CASSHYGRGPTNEKLFF. The DNA for the CDR3 is TGTGCCAGCAGCCATTATGGACGAGGCCCAACTAATGAAAAACTGTTTTTT.

The rearrangement links TRBV6-2 or TRBV6-3 to TRBJ1-2, with unresolved D. Germline CDR1 MNHEY, CDR2 SVGEGT. The CDR3 contains 15 residues. Between the trimmed V and J ends, which lost 5 bases and 4 bases, there was a span of 17 bases. The CDR3 is CASSDPQILIYGYTF. The CDR3 nucleotides are TGTGCCAGCAGTGACCCACAGATCTTAATCTATGGCTACACCTTC.

The rearrangement joins TRBV5-1 to TRBJ2-1, with no clear D. Germline V gene data show CDR1 as SGHRS and CDR2 as YFSETQ. This CDR3 region has 14 residues. With 2 bases removed from V and 5 bases from J, the gap between germline ends came to 11 bases. The CDR3 protein is CASSFSAENNEQFF. Written as DNA, the CDR3 is TGCGCCAGCAGCTTTTCGGCAGAAAACAATGAGCAGTTCTTC.

This CDR3 reads CASSFTGSDGYTF. DNA of the CDR3: TGCGCCAGCAGCTTTACAGGGAGTGACGGCTACACCTTC. The chain links TRBV5-1 to TRBJ1-2; a possible D gene is TRBD1 (6 bases). Germline loops: CDR1 SGHRS, CDR2 YFSETQ. CDR3 size: 13 residues. With 2 bases removed from V and 8 bases from J, the gap between germline ends came to 13 bases.

The chain is built from TRBV28 and TRBJ2-5; weak D call: TRBD2 (6 bases). This CDR3 contains 16 residues. Germline assignment: CDR1 MDHEN and CDR2 SYDVKM. The germline V and J ends were trimmed by 5 bases and 5 bases, with 21 bases remaining between them. CDR3 amino acids: CASSGGGTPRQETQYF. The CDR3 DNA sequence: TGTGCCAGCAGTGGTGGGGGGACTCCACGGCAGGAGACCCAGTACTTC.

The chain joins TRBV7-7 to TRBJ2-1; 8 nucleotides line up with TRBD2. The CDR3 is 17 residues long. J gave up 4 bases and V 7 bases, and 15 bases lay outside the gene matches. Germline V gene data show CDR1 as SSHAT and CDR2 as FNYEAQ (reference sequence). As DNA, the CDR3 is TGTGCCAGCACCCAACCTCGGGCGGCTAGCGGGTACAATGAGCAGTTCTTC. Translation gives CASTQPRAASGYNEQFF.

This clonotype was seen at least ten times. The chain's CDR3 is CASSRRTSVNYEQYF. The CDR3 coding sequence is TGTGCCAGCAGCCGGCGGACTAGCGTTAACTACGAGCAGTACTTC. V is TRBV5-6 and J is TRBJ2-7; 9 bases align to TRBD2. Germline lookup yields CDR1 SGHDT and CDR2 YYEEEE. V lost 4 bases, J lost 3 bases, and 8 bases stayed unmatched. This CDR3 has 15 residues.

There are a few counts of this clonotype. The gene calls are TRBV12-3 or TRBV12-4 and TRBJ1-4; D remains ambiguous. Trimming removed 6 bases from V and 11 bases from J, with 7 bases in between. This CDR3 has 10 residues. The CDR3 sequence: CASSPGKLFF. The CDR3, as DNA: TGTGCCAGCAGCCCCGGGAAACTGTTTTTT.

This clonotype occurred a few times. V gene TRBV11-2 combines with J gene TRBJ2-2; 8 bases agree with TRBD1. The junction had 4 bases not matched to a gene; V was cut back by 1 base and J by 0 bases. CDR1 SGHAT and CDR2 FQNNGV come from the germline V gene. The CDR3 spans 17 residues. CDR3 bases: TGTGCCAGCAGCTTAGGGACAGGGATCGCGAACACCGGGGAGCTGTTTTTT. Translation gives CASSLGTGIANTGELFF.

This clonotype was counted between two and nine times. The genes are TRBV27 and TRBJ2-5, with 7 bases that match TRBD2. V lost 5 bases to trimming and J lost 5 bases; unmatched junction nucleotides: 5. Germline V gives CDR1 MNHEY, CDR2 SMNVEV (reference sequence). This CDR3 region has 13 residues. The CDR3 sequence is CASSTRGGETQYF. DNA for the CDR3: TGTGCCAGCAGTACGCGGGGAGGGGAGACCCAGTACTTC.

The gene calls are TRBV28 and TRBJ2-3; D possibly corresponds to TRBD1 (5 bases). The CDR3 length is 15 residues. Germline V gene data show CDR1 as MDHEN and CDR2 as SYDVKM. Trimming cost V 4 bases and J 5 bases, with 16 bases left between them. The CDR3 DNA follows: TGTGCCAGCAGTTCCCCAGGGTCGGCCCTAGATACGCAGTATTTT. Translated: CASSSPGSALDTQYF. The entire variable domain, with the rest obtained from reference TRBV28 and TRBJ2-3, is as follows: DVKVTQSSRYLVKRTGEKVFLECVQDMDHENMFWYRQDPGLGLRLIYFSYDVKMKEKGDIPEGYSVSREKKERFSLILESASTNQTSMYLCASSSPGSALDTQYFGPGTRLTVL.

This clonotype was seen more than once but under ten times. The chain carries TRBV19 and TRBJ2-1, with a weak D call TRBD2 (5 bases). Germline V gene data show CDR1 as LNHDA and CDR2 as SQIVND (reference sequence). V lost 0 bases to trimming and J lost 2 bases, with 17 bases between them. This CDR3 is 18 amino acids long. Here the CDR3 reads CASSIDGKPFGTYNEQFF. DNA for the CDR3: TGTGCCAGTAGTATAGATGGAAAGCCGTTCGGGACCTACAATGAGCAGTTCTTC.

This clonotype showed up just a few times. The rearrangement joins TRBV7-9 to TRBJ2-5, with D perhaps TRBD2 (6 bases). CDR1 is SEHNR and CDR2 is FQNEAQ in the germline V gene (reference sequence). Trimming removed 6 bases from V and 2 bases from J, with 16 bases in between. CDR3 length: 15 amino acids. In DNA form, the CDR3 reads TGTGCCAGCAGACCCAGGGACTTCACACAAGAGACCCAGTACTTC. It encodes CASRPRDFTQETQYF.

This clonotype has only a few counts. The rearrangement links TRBV7-2 to TRBJ2-1, with TRBD2 matching 13 bases. Germline V gene sequence: CDR1 SGHTA, CDR2 FQGNSA. J gave up 7 bases and V 4 bases, and 7 bases lay outside the gene matches. This CDR3 has 16 amino acids. CDR3 DNA: TGTGCCAGCAGCTCACAACTAGCGGGGGGGATTAATGAGCAGTTCTTC. This encodes CASSSQLAGGINEQFF.